The next 22 T cell receptor beta chains were all read from a single sample in a study of identical twins listed by TCRdb under 2016. The method behind the library was 5' RACE. TCRdb lists the instrument as Illumina HiSeq 2000. The public reads were quality trimmed at Q25 with fastp and then assembled into clones with MiXCR by TCRdb, keeping productive beta chains. Each entry merges the rows of one CDR3 protein and shows their most common DNA and genes. The sample contains about 520,000 distinct CDR3 sequences, roughly a fifth of them found a single time. Clones ranked in the top ten supply around 0.9% of the sample. These data are also associated with another study on T cells expressing NK-cell markers.

Specimen: CD4+ T cells sorted from blood. The origin of the receptors is a woman under 30 in good health.

The chain carries TRBV2 and TRBJ1-2, with a weak D call TRBD1 (5 bases). The CDR3 is 13 residues long. Trimming removed 4 bases from V and 7 bases from J, with 13 bases in between. In germline, CDR1 is SNHLY, CDR2 FYNNEI. The chain's CDR3 is CASSALGQSGYTF. CDR3 nucleotide sequence: TGTGCCAGCAGTGCCTTGGGGCAGTCTGGCTACACCTTC.

To note about this clonotype: At one boundary the junction diverges from the germline segment, which might be a read error. The genes are TRBV7-9 and TRBJ2-1; TRBD1 or TRBD2 may be the D gene (5 bases each). CDR3 length equals 17 residues. Germline V lookup: CDR1 SEHNR, CDR2 FQNEAQ (reference sequence). CDR3: CASSFDRTGTSSNEQFF. The CDR3 bases are TGTGCCAGCAGCTTCGACCGAACCGGGACCTCCTCCAATGAGCAGTTCTTC.

This clonotype was seen a few times. CDR3 DNA: TGTGCCATCAGTGACCCTCGGAGCTCCTACAATGAGCAGTTCTTC. Its translation is CAISDPRSSYNEQFF. This chain connects TRBV10-3 to TRBJ2-1; no clear D. Trimming stripped 3 bases from V and 0 bases from J, with 9 bases between. The CDR3 is 15 residues long. CDR1 and CDR2 (germline): ENHRY, SYGVKD.

There are a few counts of this clonotype. The genes are TRBV29-1 and TRBJ2-3; D is uncertain. The CDR3 extends over 12 amino acids. Trimming pared 1 base from V and 2 bases from J, leaving 4 bases between. Germline CDR1 reads SQVTM; CDR2 reads ANQGSEA. DNA of the CDR3: TGCAGCGTTGAAGGTAACACAGATACGCAGTATTTT. Its translation: CSVEGNTDTQYF.

This clonotype was picked up a small number of times. The chain links TRBV24-1 to TRBJ2-1; 7 bases are shared with TRBD1. The CDR3 contains 15 residues. Losses at the gene ends were 5 bases for V and 0 bases for J; bases not matched to a gene: 3. Germline V gene data show CDR1 as KGHDR and CDR2 as SFDVKD. The CDR3 sequence: CATSGQGNSYNEQFF. CDR3 sequence (DNA): TGTGCCACCAGTGGACAGGGTAACTCCTACAATGAGCAGTTCTTC.

This clonotype was found a few times. The chain recombines TRBV3-1 with TRBJ1-1; D not certain. This CDR3 has 12 residues. V lost 3 bases and J lost 7, with 9 bases in between. Germline lookup yields CDR1 LGHDT and CDR2 YNNKEL (reference sequence). The CDR3 is CASSHRDGEAFF. CDR3 DNA sequence: TGTGCCAGCAGCCACCGCGACGGTGAAGCTTTCTTT.

In its sample, this clonotype was seen a few times. The chain recombines TRBV20-1 with TRBJ2-3; tentatively, D is TRBD1 or TRBD2 (5 bases each). Trimming removed 0 bases from V and 3 bases from J, with 19 bases in between. Germline CDR1 is DFQATT and CDR2 is SNEGSKA (reference sequence). The CDR3 consists of 17 residues. This CDR3 reads CSARDPGRYEDTDTQYF. The CDR3 nucleotides are TGCAGTGCTAGAGATCCGGGGCGATACGAGGATACAGATACGCAGTATTTT.

This clonotype appeared many times. The chain recombines TRBV5-1 with TRBJ2-3; no definite D call. The germline V gene encodes CDR1 SGHRS and CDR2 YFSETQ. The CDR3 has 14 amino acids. Trimming stripped 0 bases from V and 0 bases from J, with 5 bases between. The CDR3 spells CASSLVGSTDTQYF. CDR3 bases: TGCGCCAGCAGCTTGGTGGGGAGCACAGATACGCAGTATTTT.

The CDR3 sequence is CAISVTGVNTEAFF. The CDR3 DNA sequence: TGTGCCATCAGTGTAACAGGGGTAAACACTGAAGCTTTCTTT. The chain uses TRBV10-3 and TRBJ1-1, with 7 bases identical to TRBD1. The V segment lost 4 bases and the J segment 2 bases; nucleotides outside the gene matches: 4. The CDR3 spans 14 residues. Germline-derived CDR1 and CDR2 are ENHRY and SYGVKD.

This clonotype was counted between two and nine times. The rearrangement joins TRBV20-1 to TRBJ2-3; D possibly corresponds to TRBD2 (6 bases). Per the germline V gene, CDR1 is DFQATT and CDR2 is SNEGSKA (reference sequence). The CDR3 sequence is 13 residues long. CDR3 nucleotide sequence: TGCAGCGTACTAGCACGGGGCACAGATACGCAGTATTTT. Protein product: CSVLARGTDTQYF.

This clonotype was found a few times. The rearrangement links TRBV20-1 to TRBJ2-7; D is uncertain. Trimming took 0 bases from V and 5 from J, leaving 5 bases between them. The CDR3 extends over 11 amino acids. Germline CDR1 reads DFQATT; CDR2 reads SNEGSKA (reference sequence). As DNA, the CDR3 is TGCAGTGCTAGAGATTTAGACGAGCAGTACTTC. Its protein product is CSARDLDEQYF.

The table lists this clonotype with a few counts. This chain uses TRBV12-3 or TRBV12-4 with TRBJ2-5, with 12 positions matching TRBD2. The CDR3 covers 17 residues. Trimming cost V 5 bases and J 2 bases; bases outside gene matches: 9. The CDR3 region has the DNA TGTGCCAGCAGTGTAGGGACTAGCGGGTCCGGACAAGAGACCCAGTACTTC. Protein: CASSVGTSGSGQETQYF.

This clonotype was observed many times. The chain has TRBV5-1 and TRBJ2-7, with 7 positions matching TRBD1. Germline V lookup: CDR1 SGHRS, CDR2 YFSETQ. This CDR3 contains 17 residues. The V gene end was trimmed by 0 bases and the J gene end by 1 base; junction bases not matched to a gene: 10. The CDR3 protein is CASSLAGRGLSSYEQYF. CDR3 DNA sequence: TGCGCCAGCAGCTTGGCCGGAAGGGGGCTGAGTTCCTACGAGCAGTACTTC.

The chain recombines TRBV12-3 or TRBV12-4 with TRBJ1-1, with D unresolved. CDR3 length: 14 amino acids. The ends were cut back, 2 bases at V and 1 base at J, with 8 bases in the middle. The CDR3 DNA is TGTGCCAGCAGTTTATTCGACGGGAACACTGAAGCTTTCTTT. Its translation: CASSLFDGNTEAFF.

The CDR3 here is CASSLFTGVSYNEQFF. In DNA form, the CDR3 reads TGTGCCAGCAGCTTATTCACGGGGGTCTCCTACAATGAGCAGTTCTTC. The J gene is TRBJ2-1, the V gene TRBV7-8, with a possible D match to TRBD2 (6 bases). Germline V gene sequence: CDR1 SGHVS, CDR2 FQNEAQ. This CDR3 contains 16 residues. V gave up 2 bases and J gave up 0 bases, with 11 bases separating them.

The chain carries TRBV11-2 and TRBJ2-3; no reliable D call. The CDR3 covers 14 residues. Trimming took 1 base from V and 7 from J, leaving 12 bases between them. Germline V gives CDR1 SGHAT, CDR2 FQNNGV. The CDR3 protein is CASSLGKNEYTQYF. The CDR3 DNA reads TGTGCCAGCAGCTTAGGCAAAAATGAGTATACGCAGTATTTT.

In its sample, this clonotype was seen a few times. CDR3 residues: CSASVTSPRGEKLFF. The CDR3 bases are TGCAGTGCTTCCGTCACCTCCCCCAGGGGCGAAAAACTGTTTTTT. The chain has TRBV20-1 and TRBJ1-4; D perhaps matches TRBD1 (6 bases). Germline values: CDR1 DFQATT, CDR2 SNEGSKA (reference sequence). Deletions cut 5 bases from V and 8 bases from J, with 21 bases between. The CDR3 has 15 residues.

The rearrangement links TRBV30 to TRBJ2-3; D unclear. Per the germline V gene, CDR1 is GTSNPN and CDR2 is SVGIG (reference sequence). The CDR3 runs 12 residues. Trimming shortened V by 0 bases and J by 6 bases, and 7 bases separated the two germline ends. CDR3 loop: CAWSVHWDTQYF. CDR3 bases: TGTGCCTGGAGTGTACATTGGGATACGCAGTATTTT.

The chain employs TRBV25-1 and TRBJ1-1; D might be TRBD1 (5 bases). Trimming took off 10 bases at V and 3 bases at J, with 21 bases between the two ends. The CDR3 contains 15 residues. From germline, CDR1 is MGHDK and CDR2 SYGVNS. CDR3: CATSGQGGVHTEAFF. The CDR3 coding sequence is TGTGCCACTTCTGGCCAGGGAGGGGTTCACACTGAAGCTTTCTTT.

This clonotype has more than one count but fewer than ten. J is TRBJ2-2 and V is TRBV12-3 or TRBV12-4; TRBD2 aligns across 8 bases. V was clipped by 3 bases and J by 8 bases; unmatched bases: 5. The CDR3 runs 14 residues. The CDR3 DNA reads TGTGCCAGCAGTTTTCGGCCTAGCGGGGGGGAGCTGTTTTTT. Translating it yields CASSFRPSGGELFF.

V gene TRBV5-6 combines with J gene TRBJ2-6; 9 bases agree with TRBD1. Germline V CDR1 and CDR2: SGHDT, YYEEEE. The junction had 3 bases not matched to a gene; V was cut back by 0 bases and J by 2 bases. This CDR3 comprises 17 residues. The CDR3 DNA reads as TGTGCCAGCAGCTTGGGACAGGGGGTGGCTGGGGCCAACGTCCTGACTTTC. Residues: CASSLGQGVAGANVLTF.

This chain connects TRBV12-5 to TRBJ1-5; D is unclear. Trimming stripped 1 base from V and 5 bases from J, with 9 bases between. In germline, CDR1 is LGHNT, CDR2 FRNRAP. The CDR3 contains 14 residues. The DNA for the CDR3 is TGTGCTAGTGGTTTGGACCCATTTTATCAGCCCCAGCATTTT. This codes for CASGLDPFYQPQHF.